One and the same sample provided the 32 T cell receptor beta chains below, sequenced in a study of T cell responses to AZD1222 COVID-19 vaccine. Data came from immunoSEQ multiplex PCR; TCRdb stores just in-frame clones and leaves some out. The sample records more than 85,000 clones, about 90% being singletons. The source material was peripheral blood, sampled on day 0 of AZD1222 vaccination. Every receptor here comes from an adult in good health.

V usage is TRBV10-3 and J usage is TRBJ1-2; D unresolved. The CDR3 loop spans 13 amino acids. Per the germline V gene, CDR1 is ENHRY and CDR2 is SYGVKD. Trimming left V 0 bases short and J 2 bases short, with 4 bases between. CDR3: CAISESRNYGYTF. CDR3 sequence (DNA): TGTGCCATCAGTGAGTCGCGCAACTATGGCTACACCTTC.

The gene calls are TRBV14 and TRBJ1-1, with TRBD1 as a possible D gene (6 bases). Trimming pared 4 bases from V and 7 bases from J, leaving 19 bases between. Germline V gene sequence: CDR1 SGHDN, CDR2 FVKESK. This CDR3 comprises 15 residues. Here the CDR3 reads CASSPGGAWYDEAFF. CDR3 nucleotide sequence: TGTGCCAGCAGCCCTGGGGGGGCATGGTATGATGAAGCTTTCTTT.

As regards this clone: Additional DNA sequences in this sample encode the identical CDR3. This rearrangement joins TRBV28 to TRBJ1-3; D call uncertain. Germline loops: CDR1 MDHEN, CDR2 SYDVKM. The CDR3 length is 12 residues. V was shortened by 1 base and J by 2 bases, with 0 bases between the two germline ends. The CDR3 DNA is TGTGCCAGCAGTTTATCTGGAAACACCATATATTTT. Translation: CASSLSGNTIYF. Looking up the rest from reference TRBV28 and TRBJ1-3 gives the full variable domain: DVKVTQSSRYLVKRTGEKVFLECVQDMDHENMFWYRQDPGLGLRLIYFSYDVKMKEKGDIPEGYSVSREKKERFSLILESASTNQTSMYLCASSLSGNTIYFGEGSWLTVV.

The chain has TRBV28 and TRBJ2-7; maybe TRBD2 (6 bases). Between the trimmed V and J ends, which lost 9 bases and 2 bases, there was a span of 20 bases. This CDR3 is built from 15 residues. In germline, CDR1 is MDHEN, CDR2 SYDVKM. CDR3 residues: CASKNPGRRAYEQYF. The CDR3 bases are TGTGCCAGTAAGAATCCGGGCCGGAGGGCCTACGAGCAGTACTTC.

The rearrangement joins TRBV11-3 to TRBJ1-1, with D tentatively TRBD1 (5 bases). CDR3 length: 14 amino acids. CDR1 is SGHNT, CDR2 YENEEA, per germline. Trimming took off 0 bases at V and 4 bases at J, with 9 bases between the two ends. Here the CDR3 reads CASSLDGGGTEAFF. In DNA form, the CDR3 reads TGTGCCAGCAGCTTAGACGGCGGGGGCACTGAAGCTTTCTTT.

The CDR3: CSVGGEYSNQPQHF. CDR3 bases: TGCAGCGTTGGAGGGGAATATAGCAATCAGCCCCAGCATTTT. V gene TRBV29-1 combines with J gene TRBJ1-5, with D perhaps matching TRBD1 (5 bases). The length of the CDR3 is 14 residues. Germline V gene data show CDR1 as SQVTM and CDR2 as ANQGSEA. Trimming took 4 bases from V and 0 from J, leaving 10 bases between them. Full variable domain (missing parts from reference TRBV29-1 and TRBJ1-5): SAVISQKPSRDICQRGTSLTIQCQVDSQVTMMFWYRQQPGQSLTLIATANQGSEATYESGFVIDKFPISRPNLTFSTLTVSNMSPEDSSIYLCSVGGEYSNQPQHFGDGTRLSIL.

The chain has TRBV2 and TRBJ2-1; TRBD1 agrees at 8 bases. Trimming at V came to 8 bases and at J to 8 bases, leaving 11 bases not matched to a gene. CDR3 length: 14 amino acids. Per germline, CDR1 SNHLY and CDR2 FYNNEI. The CDR3: CASLLGQGGHEQFF. The CDR3 coding sequence is TGTGCCAGCCTGCTTGGACAGGGTGGACATGAGCAGTTCTTC.

V gene TRBV4-1 combines with J gene TRBJ2-5; D is undetermined. This CDR3 has 13 amino acids. Germline CDR1 is MGHRA and CDR2 is YSYEKL. V was pared by 1 base and J by 5 bases, with 8 bases between. The CDR3 sequence is CASSQVVRETQYF. The CDR3, as DNA: TGCGCCAGCAGCCAAGTGGTCAGGGAGACCCAGTACTTC.

This chain links TRBV6-1 with TRBJ1-1, with no clear D. Trimming stripped 3 bases from V and 6 bases from J, with 8 bases between. Germline loops: CDR1 MNHNS, CDR2 SASEGT. This CDR3 is 12 amino acids long. The chain's CDR3 is CASSDRFSEAFF. DNA of the CDR3: TGTGCCAGCAGTGACAGGTTCTCTGAAGCTTTCTTT.

V usage is TRBV3-1 (or the pseudogene TRBV3-2) and J usage is TRBJ1-2; tentatively, D is TRBD1 (6 bases). Germline V gene data show CDR1 as LGHDT and CDR2 as YNNKEL (reference sequence). The length of the CDR3 is 15 residues. V lost 2 bases and J lost 4, with 14 bases in between. The CDR3, as DNA: TGTGCCAGCAGCCAACTCCCTTCGGGGGCCTATGGCTACACCTTC. This encodes CASSQLPSGAYGYTF.

This clone was seen just once. The gene calls are TRBV11-3 and TRBJ2-3; no firm D call. Trimming cost V 4 bases and J 2 bases, with 7 bases left between them. The CDR3 length is 13 residues. CDR1 SGHNT and CDR2 YENEEA come from the germline V gene. CDR3 in amino acids: CASSSPPTDTQYF. CDR3 sequence (DNA): TGTGCCAGCAGCTCACCCCCCACAGATACGCAGTATTTT.

This sequence joins TRBV4-1 and TRBJ1-6; D is ambiguous. The CDR3 totals 14 residues. Germline values: CDR1 MGHRA, CDR2 YSYEKL. The ends were cut back, 1 base at V and 10 bases at J, with 11 bases in the middle. The CDR3 coding sequence is TGCGCCAGCAGCCAAGTACCGGCCAGCTCACCCCTCCACTTT. Encoded protein: CASSQVPASSPLHF.

The V gene is TRBV30, the J gene TRBJ1-5, with a possible D match to TRBD1 (6 bases). CDR3 length equals 15 residues. Germline lookup yields CDR1 GTSNPN and CDR2 SVGIG (reference sequence). Trimming left V 0 bases short and J 0 bases short, with 9 bases between. The CDR3 sequence: CAWSVGAYSNQPQHF. The CDR3 DNA sequence: TGTGCCTGGAGTGTGGGGGCATATAGCAATCAGCCCCAGCATTTT.

This clone is a singleton in its sample. The rearrangement joins TRBV3-1 (or the pseudogene TRBV3-2) to TRBJ2-3, with no clear D. From germline, CDR1 is LGHDT and CDR2 YNNKEL (reference sequence). The CDR3 spans 16 residues. V gave up 0 bases and J gave up 0 bases, with 10 bases separating them. The CDR3 nucleotides read TGTGCCAGCAGCCAAGATCGGACGGGTAGCACAGATACGCAGTATTTT. Amino acids: CASSQDRTGSTDTQYF.

The V call is TRBV10-1, the J call TRBJ1-2; D not certain. Trimming removed 3 bases at V and 2 bases at J, with 7 bases between. CDR3 length: 13 amino acids. In germline, CDR1 is WNHNN, CDR2 SYGVQD (reference sequence). The CDR3 region has the DNA TGCGCCAGCAGTGATTTGAGAAACTATGGCTACACCTTC. Translation gives CASSDLRNYGYTF.

This clone was seen a single time. The rearrangement uses TRBV6-5 and TRBJ2-2; D not certain. Trimming stripped 7 bases from V and 1 base from J, with 10 bases between. The germline V gene has CDR1 MNHEY and CDR2 SVGAGI. The CDR3 has 14 residues. CDR3 loop: CASTAVRNTGELFF. The CDR3 nucleotides read TGTGCCAGCACCGCAGTCCGGAACACCGGGGAGCTGTTTTTT.

The chain combines TRBV6-5 with TRBJ1-1; D may be TRBD1 (5 bases). Germline loops: CDR1 MNHEY, CDR2 SVGAGI. Trimming removed 2 bases from V and 6 bases from J, with 7 bases in between. This CDR3 is 12 amino acids long. CDR3 nucleotide sequence: TGTGCCAGCAGTTACCCGGGGGCTGAAGCTTTCTTT. As protein: CASSYPGAEAFF.

The chain couples TRBV4-1 to TRBJ1-4, with TRBD1 identical over 8 bases. Unmatched junction bases numbered 6, after V lost 4 bases and J lost 5 bases. CDR1 is MGHRA, CDR2 YSYEKL, per germline. CDR3 length: 15 residues. CDR3 loop: CASSPQQGGNEKLFF. CDR3 nucleotide sequence: TGCGCCAGCAGCCCGCAACAGGGGGGGAATGAAAAACTGTTTTTT.

This chain connects TRBV5-6 to TRBJ1-4, with 8 bases identical to TRBD1. Germline V gives CDR1 SGHDT, CDR2 YYEEEE. Losses at the gene ends were 5 bases for V and 8 bases for J; bases not matched to a gene: 11. There are 15 residues in the CDR3. The CDR3 DNA sequence: TGTGCCAGCAGTCTCCGGACAGGGCCGGGAGAAAAACTGTTTTTT. Its protein is CASSLRTGPGEKLFF.

This rearrangement joins TRBV6-5 to TRBJ2-7; 9 positions agree with TRBD1. Looked up from germline, CDR1 is MNHEY and CDR2 is SVGAGI. V dropped 5 bases and J dropped 9; count of bases not matched to a gene: 8. The CDR3 length is 13 residues. CDR3 amino acids: CASSTPGQGGQYF. DNA of the CDR3: TGTGCCAGCAGTACCCCGGGACAGGGAGGGCAGTACTTC.

The CDR3 nucleotides read TGCGCCAGCAGCGGGCAGGGAAGGGGTCTAGCAGTAAACACCGGGGAGCTGTTTTTT. Its translation: CASSGQGRGLAVNTGELFF. The genes are TRBV5-1 and TRBJ2-2; D is perhaps TRBD1 or TRBD2 (5 bases each). Trimming cost V 4 bases and J 2 bases, with 24 bases left between them. This CDR3 comprises 19 residues. Looked up from germline, CDR1 is SGHRS and CDR2 is YFSETQ.

This rearrangement joins TRBV5-4 to TRBJ2-3, with D tentatively TRBD1 or TRBD2 (6 bases each). The V end was cut by 4 bases, the J end by 4 bases, with 16 bases between. The length of the CDR3 is 15 residues. Germline V gene lookup returns CDR1 SGHNT and CDR2 YYREEE (reference sequence). The CDR3 protein is CASSPGGRRADTQYF. The CDR3 bases are TGTGCCAGCAGCCCCGGGGGCCGTCGGGCAGATACGCAGTATTTT.

The genes are TRBV7-3 and TRBJ2-3, with TRBD2 matching 7 bases. V lost 4 bases and J lost 4; bases outside the gene matches: 5. The CDR3 totals 14 residues. Germline V lookup: CDR1 SGHTA, CDR2 FQGTGA. The CDR3 sequence: CASSSSGAADTQYF. The CDR3 coding sequence is TGTGCCAGCAGCTCTAGCGGCGCTGCAGATACGCAGTATTTT.

This rearrangement joins TRBV12-5 to TRBJ1-2, with 10 nucleotides matching TRBD1. CDR3 size: 18 residues. Per the germline V gene, CDR1 is LGHNT and CDR2 is FRNRAP. The junction had 9 bases not matched to a gene; V was cut back by 0 bases and J by 2 bases. The CDR3 sequence: CASGLVTTGGEINYGYTF. For the CDR3, the DNA is TGTGCTAGTGGTTTGGTGACGACAGGGGGCGAAATCAACTATGGCTACACCTTC.

The gene calls are TRBV7-2 and TRBJ1-2; D unclear. The CDR3 runs 13 residues. CDR1 SGHTA and CDR2 FQGNSA come from the germline V gene. The V end lost 5 bases, the J end lost 5 bases, and 12 bases lay between the germline ends. Here the CDR3 DNA reads TGTGCCAGCAGCCCCACAGCTAGTTATGGCTACACCTTC. It translates to CASSPTASYGYTF.

This chain's CDR3 is CASSLSVLAGEFTDTQYF. The CDR3, as DNA: TGTGCCAGCAGCTTAAGCGTCCTAGCGGGGGAGTTCACAGATACGCAGTATTTT. This chain links TRBV11-3 with TRBJ2-3, with TRBD2 identical over 10 bases. The CDR3 runs to 18 residues. CDR1 is SGHNT and CDR2 is YENEEA in the germline V gene. Trimming took 2 bases from V and 2 from J; bases not matched to a gene: 10.

This clone has a handful of counts. The chain links TRBV14 to TRBJ1-2; 10 nucleotides align to TRBD1. Germline CDR1 is SGHDN and CDR2 is FVKESK. The CDR3 length is 15 residues. J gave up 4 bases and V 2 bases, and 4 bases lay outside the gene matches. The CDR3 DNA follows: TGTGCCAGCAGCCAACCCGGGACAGGGGTCTATGGCTACACCTTC. This translates into CASSQPGTGVYGYTF.

The chain employs TRBV19 and TRBJ1-2, with D possibly matching TRBD1 (5 bases). The CDR3 contains 14 residues. Germline V gene sequence: CDR1 LNHDA, CDR2 SQIVND (reference sequence). Trimming took off 3 bases at V and 4 bases at J, with 12 bases between the two ends. The CDR3 is CASSIGARPYGYTF. The CDR3 bases are TGTGCCAGTAGTATCGGGGCAAGGCCCTATGGCTACACCTTC.

The rearrangement uses TRBV7-9 and TRBJ2-7; D perhaps matches TRBD1 (6 bases). CDR3 length: 13 residues. V was clipped by 5 bases and J by 5 bases, with 13 bases between them. CDR1 and CDR2 (germline): SEHNR, FQNEAQ (reference sequence). CDR3 amino acids: CASSHNRAHEQYF. The CDR3 DNA sequence: TGTGCCAGCAGCCATAACAGGGCCCACGAGCAGTACTTC.

The chain employs TRBV12-3 or TRBV12-4 and TRBJ1-3; D gene unclear. V shed 5 bases and J shed 0 bases, with 5 bases lying between them. The CDR3 is made up of 13 amino acids. The CDR3 region has the DNA TGTGCCAGCAGTCAACTCTCTGGAAACACCATATATTTT. Its translation: CASSQLSGNTIYF.

This chain connects TRBV19 to TRBJ1-3; no clear D. V was shortened by 7 bases and J by 0 bases, with 13 bases between the two germline ends. The CDR3 is 15 amino acids. Germline CDR1 LNHDA, CDR2 SQIVND (reference sequence). CDR3 nucleotide sequence: TGTGCCAGTATCCCAGCCAGCTCCTCTGGAAACACCATATATTTT. Encoded protein: CASIPASSSGNTIYF.

This chain uses TRBV7-9 with TRBJ1-2; perhaps TRBD1 as D (6 bases). This CDR3 is built from 13 residues. V dropped 3 bases and J dropped 4 bases, with 9 bases sitting between them. Germline V lookup: CDR1 SEHNR, CDR2 FQNEAQ (reference sequence). The CDR3 nucleotides read TGTGCCAGCAGCTTCACAGGGAGCTATGGCTACACCTTC. Its translation: CASSFTGSYGYTF.